This passage covers 4 T cell receptor beta chains from one sample sequenced in a study of regulatory and conventional T cells in breast cancer. TCRdb fed the PCR reads into MiXCR, producing one record per CDR3 protein. The table has 9,900 or so distinct CDR3 sequences, about 35% seen once; the top ten hold around 6.1%. The sequencing sample was made of conventional T cells from blood. The receptors here all came from a male donor in good health.

This clonotype was recorded a few times. The chain links TRBV11-2 to TRBJ2-1, with 13 bases fitting TRBD2. With V trimmed by 1 base and J by 10 bases, 10 bases remained unmatched. CDR1 is SGHAT, CDR2 FQNNGV, per germline. CDR3 length equals 17 residues. CDR3 DNA sequence: TGTGCCAGCAGCTTAGCCCCAACTAGCGGGGGGGCCGGAGAGCAGTTCTTC. This encodes CASSLAPTSGGAGEQFF.

The DNA of the CDR3 is TGTGCCAGCAGTGGCCGCCGAGGTACCGGGGAGCTGTTTTTT. Translation gives CASSGRRGTGELFF. The chain joins TRBV28 to TRBJ2-2; the D is unclear. This CDR3 is built from 14 residues. The germline V gene encodes CDR1 MDHEN and CDR2 SYDVKM. Deletions cut 5 bases from V and 5 bases from J, with 12 bases between.

This clonotype was observed a handful of times. The genes are TRBV4-3 and TRBJ1-5; TRBD1 is a possible D gene (5 bases). Germline loops: CDR1 LGHNA, CDR2 YSLEER. V was pared by 0 bases and J by 7 bases, with 19 bases between. This CDR3 has 17 residues. Here the CDR3 reads CASSQDWGWRGNQPQHF. DNA for the CDR3: TGCGCCAGCAGCCAAGACTGGGGTTGGAGGGGTAACCAGCCCCAGCATTTT.

The gene calls are TRBV5-5 and TRBJ2-1; D gene ambiguous. V shed 3 bases and J shed 0 bases, with 16 bases lying between them. CDR1 and CDR2 from the germline V gene are SGHKS and YYEKEE (reference sequence). This CDR3 is 17 amino acids long. The CDR3 DNA is TGTGCCAGCAGCTCGGCGGTCGGGCCGAGCTCCTACAATGAGCAGTTCTTC. Protein product: CASSSAVGPSSYNEQFF.